These 7 T cell receptor beta chains were sequenced from one sample in a study of blood T cell repertoires in COVID-19. The method was immunoSEQ multiplex PCR; TCRdb's version includes in-frame clones alone and lacks a portion of them. The data show a few hundred thousand clones, with 70% to 90% seen just once and 6.5% to 8.5% held by the top ten. The material sequenced was PBMCs or T cells enriched from blood (not recorded which). These receptor sequences come from a woman aged 40-49 years with acute COVID-19.

The chain carries TRBV9 and TRBJ2-5; weak D call: TRBD1 (5 bases). There are 15 residues in the CDR3. Germline V gene lookup returns CDR1 SGDLS and CDR2 YYNGEE. The ends were cut back, 3 bases at V and 5 bases at J, with 17 bases in the middle. The CDR3 protein is CASSADRQSSETQYF. The CDR3 nucleotides read TGTGCCAGCAGCGCCGATCGACAGAGTTCGGAGACCCAGTACTTC. The complete variable domain, with remaining parts taken from reference TRBV9 and TRBJ2-5, reads DSGVTQTPKHLITATGQRVTLRCSPRSGDLSVYWYQQSLDQGLQFLIQYYNGEERAKGNILERFSAQQFPDLHSELNLSSLELGDSALYFCASSADRQSSETQYFGPGTRLLVL.

The chain is built from TRBV6-2 or TRBV6-3 and TRBJ2-5; 10 nucleotides agree with TRBD2. Germline assignment: CDR1 MNHEY and CDR2 SVGEGT. The CDR3 has 14 residues. Trimming removed 5 bases from V and 7 bases from J; junction bases left unmatched: 7. The CDR3 loop reads CASSERGGRGTQYF. The CDR3, as DNA: TGTGCCAGCAGTGAGCGGGGGGGACGTGGGACCCAGTACTTC.

Remarks on this clone: This may stem from a read error, because a much larger clone lies one nucleotide away. The genes are TRBV6-4 and TRBJ2-3; 13 bases are a match to TRBD2. Germline lookup yields CDR1 MRHNA and CDR2 SNTAGT. J gave up 4 bases and V 2 bases, and 0 bases lay outside the gene matches. This CDR3 has 15 residues. The CDR3 loop is CASSDGTSGADTQYF. The CDR3 nucleotides read TGTGCCAGCAGTGACGGGACTAGCGGGGCAGATACGCAGTATTTT.

Only one count was recorded for this clone. This sequence joins TRBV25-1 and TRBJ1-1; unclear D gene. The CDR3 loop spans 12 amino acids. V was clipped by 3 bases and J by 9 bases, with 11 bases between them. The germline CDR1 and CDR2 sequences are MGHDK and SYGVNS. The CDR3 region has the DNA TGTGCCAGCAGTGACCACAGAAAACAAGCTTTCTTT. It translates to CASSDHRKQAFF.

Only one count was recorded for this clone. The chain recombines TRBV5-1 with TRBJ2-7, with 9 bases fitting TRBD1. The CDR3 extends over 15 amino acids. Looked up from germline, CDR1 is SGHRS and CDR2 is YFSETQ. The V segment lost 0 bases and the J segment 6 bases; nucleotides outside the gene matches: 7. The CDR3 loop reads CASSLDGTGMLEQYF. For the CDR3, the DNA is TGCGCCAGCAGCTTGGATGGGACAGGGATGCTCGAGCAGTACTTC. The full variable domain, rest sourced from reference TRBV5-1 and TRBJ2-7, is KAGVTQTPRYLIKTRGQQVTLSCSPISGHRSVSWYQQTPGQGLQFLFEYFSETQRNKGNFPGRFSGRQFSNSRSEMNVSTLELGDSALYLCASSLDGTGMLEQYFGPGTRLTVT.

J is TRBJ1-3 and V is TRBV28, with TRBD1 matching over 8 bases. Germline assignment: CDR1 MDHEN and CDR2 SYDVKM. This CDR3 contains 17 residues. With 3 bases clipped from V and 3 bases from J, the junction kept 10 bases outside the gene matches. The CDR3 sequence: CASSFPATGAGGNTIYF. The CDR3 bases are TGTGCCAGCAGTTTCCCCGCGACAGGGGCGGGTGGAAACACCATATATTTT.

The chain links TRBV2 to TRBJ1-4; D ambiguous. Germline values: CDR1 SNHLY, CDR2 FYNNEI. The CDR3 has 15 residues. The V and J ends lost 5 bases and 0 bases respectively, with 10 bases between them. The CDR3 coding sequence is TGTGCCAGCAGTTTTCGACAATCAACTAATGAAAAACTGTTTTTT. This codes for CASSFRQSTNEKLFF.